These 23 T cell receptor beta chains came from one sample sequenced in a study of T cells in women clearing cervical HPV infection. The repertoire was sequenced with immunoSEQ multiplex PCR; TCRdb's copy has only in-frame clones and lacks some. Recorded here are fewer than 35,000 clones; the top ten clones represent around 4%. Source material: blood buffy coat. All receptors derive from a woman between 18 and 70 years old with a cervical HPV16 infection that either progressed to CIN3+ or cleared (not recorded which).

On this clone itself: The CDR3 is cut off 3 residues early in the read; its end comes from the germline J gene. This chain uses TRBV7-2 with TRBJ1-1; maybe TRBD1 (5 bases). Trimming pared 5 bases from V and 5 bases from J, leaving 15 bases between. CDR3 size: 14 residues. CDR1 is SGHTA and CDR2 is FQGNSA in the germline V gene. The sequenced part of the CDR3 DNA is TGTGCCAGCAGCCGCGGACAATTAGGGACTGAA. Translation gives CASSRGQLGTE. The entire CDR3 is CASSRGQLGTEAFF.

CDR3 DNA (partial): TGTGCCAGCAGTGAAGCTAGCGGGGGCTCCTACGAG. This sequence encodes CASSEASGGSYE. The CDR3 in full is CASSEASGGSYEQYF. J is TRBJ2-7 and V is TRBV6-1, with 9 bases aligning to TRBD2. The CDR3 goes on 3 residues after the read ends, and that part is filled in from the germline J gene. The V gene end was trimmed by 0 bases and the J gene end by 0 bases; junction bases not matched to a gene: 0. CDR3 length: 15 amino acids. Germline assignment: CDR1 MNHNS and CDR2 SASEGT.

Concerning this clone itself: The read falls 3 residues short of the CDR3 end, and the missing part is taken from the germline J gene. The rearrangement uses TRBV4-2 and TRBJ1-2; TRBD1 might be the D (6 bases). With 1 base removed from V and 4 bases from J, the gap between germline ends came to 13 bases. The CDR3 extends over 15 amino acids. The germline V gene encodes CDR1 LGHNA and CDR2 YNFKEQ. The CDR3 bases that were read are TGTGCCAGCAGCCAAGCCGTCACAGGGACCTATGGC. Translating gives CASSQAVTGTYG. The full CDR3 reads CASSQAVTGTYGYTF.

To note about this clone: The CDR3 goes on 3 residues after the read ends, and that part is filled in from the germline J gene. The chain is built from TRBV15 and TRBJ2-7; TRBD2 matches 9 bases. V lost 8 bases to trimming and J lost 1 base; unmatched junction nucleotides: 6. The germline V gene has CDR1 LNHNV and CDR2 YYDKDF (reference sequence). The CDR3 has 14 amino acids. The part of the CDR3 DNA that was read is TGTGCCACCGGGCGGGAGGGCAATTCCTACGAG. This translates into CATGREGNSYE. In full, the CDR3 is CATGREGNSYEQYF.

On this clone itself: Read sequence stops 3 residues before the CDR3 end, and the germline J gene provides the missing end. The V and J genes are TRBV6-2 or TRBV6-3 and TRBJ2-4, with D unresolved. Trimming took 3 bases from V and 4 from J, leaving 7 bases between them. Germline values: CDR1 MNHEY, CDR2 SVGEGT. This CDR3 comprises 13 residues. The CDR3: CASSYVGKNIQYF. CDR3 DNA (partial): TGTGCCAGCAGTTATGTAGGGAAAAACATT.

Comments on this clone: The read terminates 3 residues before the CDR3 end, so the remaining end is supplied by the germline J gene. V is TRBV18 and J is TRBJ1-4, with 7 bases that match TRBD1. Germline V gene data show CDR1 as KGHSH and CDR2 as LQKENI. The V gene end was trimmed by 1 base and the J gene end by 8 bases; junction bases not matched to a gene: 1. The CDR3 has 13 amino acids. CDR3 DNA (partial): TGTGCCAGCTCACCACAGGGGGCGGAAAAA. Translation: CASSPQGAEK. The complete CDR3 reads CASSPQGAEKLFF.

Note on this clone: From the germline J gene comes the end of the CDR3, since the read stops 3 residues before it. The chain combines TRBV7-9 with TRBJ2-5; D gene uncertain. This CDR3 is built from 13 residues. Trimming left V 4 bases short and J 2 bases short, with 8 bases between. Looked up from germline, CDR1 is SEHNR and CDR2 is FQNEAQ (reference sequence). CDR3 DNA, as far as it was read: TGTGCCAGCAGCTCGTGGCAACAAGAGACC. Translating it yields CASSSWQQET. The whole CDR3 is CASSSWQQETQYF.

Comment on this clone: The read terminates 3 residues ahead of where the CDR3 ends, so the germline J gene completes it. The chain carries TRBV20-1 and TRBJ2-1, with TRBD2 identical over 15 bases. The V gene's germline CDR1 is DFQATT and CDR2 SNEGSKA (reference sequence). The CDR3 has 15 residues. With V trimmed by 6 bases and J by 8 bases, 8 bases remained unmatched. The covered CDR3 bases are TGCAGTGCCCCGGGCGGACTAGCGGGAGGGGATGAG. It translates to CSAPGGLAGGDE. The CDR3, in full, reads CSAPGGLAGGDEQFF.

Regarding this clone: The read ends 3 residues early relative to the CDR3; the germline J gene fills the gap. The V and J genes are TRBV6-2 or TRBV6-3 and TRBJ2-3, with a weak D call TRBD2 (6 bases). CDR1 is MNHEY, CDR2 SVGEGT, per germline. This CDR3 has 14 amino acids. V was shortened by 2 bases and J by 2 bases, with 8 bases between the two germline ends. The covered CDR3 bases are TGTGCCAGCAGTTACCGGGGGTTCACAGATACG. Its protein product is CASSYRGFTDT. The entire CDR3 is CASSYRGFTDTQYF.

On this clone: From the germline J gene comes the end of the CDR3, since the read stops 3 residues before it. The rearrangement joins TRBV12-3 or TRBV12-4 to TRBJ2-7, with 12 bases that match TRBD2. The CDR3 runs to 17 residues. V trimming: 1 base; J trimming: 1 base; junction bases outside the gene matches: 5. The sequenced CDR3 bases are TGTGCCAGCAGTTTAGGGCTAGCGGGGGGGATATCCTACGAG. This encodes CASSLGLAGGISYE. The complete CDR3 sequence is CASSLGLAGGISYEQYF.

The CDR3 DNA, read in part, is TGCGCCAGCAGCTCGGACAGGGGGTCATTCTCTGGGGCCAACGTC. Its protein product is CASSSDRGSFSGANV. The entire CDR3 reads CASSSDRGSFSGANVLTF. The J gene is TRBJ2-6, the V gene TRBV5-1, with TRBD1 matching 10 bases. The read stops 3 residues short of the end of the CDR3; the missing end is completed from the germline J gene. CDR3 length: 18 amino acids. Germline V CDR1 and CDR2: SGHRS, YFSETQ. J gave up 0 bases and V 3 bases, and 6 bases lay outside the gene matches.

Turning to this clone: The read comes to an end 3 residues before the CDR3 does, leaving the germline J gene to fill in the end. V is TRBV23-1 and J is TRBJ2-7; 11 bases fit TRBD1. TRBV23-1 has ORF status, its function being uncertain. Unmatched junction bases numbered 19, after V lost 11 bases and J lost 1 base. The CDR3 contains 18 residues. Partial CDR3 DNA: TGCGCCCCCATCAAAGGGGGACAGGGGGAAGATCATTCCTACGAG. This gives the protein CAPIKGGQGEDHSYE. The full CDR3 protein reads CAPIKGGQGEDHSYEQYF.

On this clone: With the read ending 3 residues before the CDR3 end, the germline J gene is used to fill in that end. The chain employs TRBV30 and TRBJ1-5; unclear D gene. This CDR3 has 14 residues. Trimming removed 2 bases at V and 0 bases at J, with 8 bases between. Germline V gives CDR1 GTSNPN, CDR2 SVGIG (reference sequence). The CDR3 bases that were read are TGTGCCTGGAGTTACCAGAGTAGCAATCAGCCC. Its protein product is CAWSYQSSNQP. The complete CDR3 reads CAWSYQSSNQPQHF.

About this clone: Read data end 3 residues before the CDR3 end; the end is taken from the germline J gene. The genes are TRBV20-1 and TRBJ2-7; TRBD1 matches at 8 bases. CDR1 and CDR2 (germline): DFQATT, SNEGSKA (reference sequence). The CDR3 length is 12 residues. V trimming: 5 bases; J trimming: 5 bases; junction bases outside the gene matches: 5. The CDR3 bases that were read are TGCAGTGCTTGGAGGGACAGGAACGAG. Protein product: CSAWRDRNE. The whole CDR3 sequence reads CSAWRDRNEQYF.

The CDR3 here is CASSIGGGGDNEQFF. The CDR3 bases that were read are TGTGCCAGTAGTATTGGTGGCGGGGGGGACAATGAG. The chain employs TRBV19 and TRBJ2-1, with TRBD2 identical over 9 bases. The CDR3 end falls 3 residues outside the read, so it is completed with the germline J gene. J gave up 5 bases and V 3 bases, and 5 bases lay outside the gene matches. Germline CDR1 is LNHDA and CDR2 is SQIVND (reference sequence). This CDR3 has 15 residues.

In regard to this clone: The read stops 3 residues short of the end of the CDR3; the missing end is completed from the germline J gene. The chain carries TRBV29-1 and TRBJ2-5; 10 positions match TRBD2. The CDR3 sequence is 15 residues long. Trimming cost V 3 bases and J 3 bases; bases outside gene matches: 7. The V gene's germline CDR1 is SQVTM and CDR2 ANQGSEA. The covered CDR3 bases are TGCAGCGTTGATGGGCTAGCGGGAGATAAAGAGACC. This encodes CSVDGLAGDKET. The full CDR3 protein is CSVDGLAGDKETQYF.

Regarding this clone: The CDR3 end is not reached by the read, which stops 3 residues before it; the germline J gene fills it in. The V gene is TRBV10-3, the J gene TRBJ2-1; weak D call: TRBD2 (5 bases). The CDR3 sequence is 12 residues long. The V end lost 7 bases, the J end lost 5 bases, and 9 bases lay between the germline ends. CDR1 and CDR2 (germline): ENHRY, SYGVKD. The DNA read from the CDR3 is TGTGCCATCACCAACGGGGACAATGAG. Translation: CAITNGDNE. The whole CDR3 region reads CAITNGDNEQFF.

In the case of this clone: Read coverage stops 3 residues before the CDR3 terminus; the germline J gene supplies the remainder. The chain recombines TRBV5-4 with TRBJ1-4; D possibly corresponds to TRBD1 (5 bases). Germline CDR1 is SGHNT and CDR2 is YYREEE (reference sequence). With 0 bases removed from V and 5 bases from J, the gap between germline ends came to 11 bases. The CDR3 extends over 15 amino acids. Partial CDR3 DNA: TGTGCCAGCAGCTTGGGGGGGGGAGTGAATGAAAAA. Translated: CASSLGGGVNEK. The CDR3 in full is CASSLGGGVNEKLFF.

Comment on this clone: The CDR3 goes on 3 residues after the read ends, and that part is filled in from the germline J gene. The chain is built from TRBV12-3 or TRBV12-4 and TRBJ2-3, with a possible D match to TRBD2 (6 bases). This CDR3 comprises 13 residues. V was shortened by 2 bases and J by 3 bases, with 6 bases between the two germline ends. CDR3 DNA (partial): TGTGCCAGCAGTTTACGGGGGACAGATACG. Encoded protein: CASSLRGTDT. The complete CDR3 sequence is CASSLRGTDTQYF.

CDR3 in amino acids: CSVSEAPGTLYYYEQYF. The part of the CDR3 DNA that was read is TGCAGCGTTTCAGAAGCGCCCGGGACTCTCTACTACTACGAG. The chain links TRBV29-1 to TRBJ2-7; possibly TRBD2 for D (6 bases). The read gets to within 3 residues of the CDR3 end, and the germline J gene fills in the rest. Trimming removed 5 bases from V and 3 bases from J, with 26 bases in between. Germline V lookup: CDR1 SQVTM, CDR2 ANQGSEA. This CDR3 has 17 amino acids.

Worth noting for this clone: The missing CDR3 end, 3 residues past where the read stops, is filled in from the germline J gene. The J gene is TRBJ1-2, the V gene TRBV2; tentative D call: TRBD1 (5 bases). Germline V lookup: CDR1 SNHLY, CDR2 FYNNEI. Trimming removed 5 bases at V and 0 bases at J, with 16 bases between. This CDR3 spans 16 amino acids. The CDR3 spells CASSPFGRGANYGYTF. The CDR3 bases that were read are TGTGCCAGCAGTCCTTTCGGGAGGGGAGCTAACTATGGC. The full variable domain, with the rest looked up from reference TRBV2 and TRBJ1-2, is EPEVTQTPSHQVTQMGQEVILRCVPISNHLYFYWYRQILGQKVEFLVSFYNNEISEKSEIFDDQFSVERPDGSNFTLKIRSTKLEDSAMYFCASSPFGRGANYGYTFGSGTRLTVV.

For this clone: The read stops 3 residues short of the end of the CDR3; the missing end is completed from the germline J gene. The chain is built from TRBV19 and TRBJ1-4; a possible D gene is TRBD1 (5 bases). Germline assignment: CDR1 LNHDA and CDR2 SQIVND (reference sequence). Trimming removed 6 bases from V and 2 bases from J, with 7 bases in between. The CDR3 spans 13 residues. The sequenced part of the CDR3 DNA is TGTGCCAGTAGGCAGGGCACTAATGAAAAA. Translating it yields CASRQGTNEK. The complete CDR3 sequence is CASRQGTNEKLFF. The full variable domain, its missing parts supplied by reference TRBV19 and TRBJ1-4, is DGGITQSPKYLFRKEGQNVTLSCEQNLNHDAMYWYRQDPGQGLRLIYYSQIVNDFQKGDIAEGYSVSREKKESFPLTVTSAQKNPTAFYLCASRQGTNEKLFFGSGTQLSVL.

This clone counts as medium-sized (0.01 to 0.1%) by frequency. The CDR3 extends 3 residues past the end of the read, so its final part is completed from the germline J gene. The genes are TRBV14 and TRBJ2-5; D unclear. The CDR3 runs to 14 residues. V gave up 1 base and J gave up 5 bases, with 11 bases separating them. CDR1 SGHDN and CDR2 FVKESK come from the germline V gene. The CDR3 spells CASSQGSGGETQYF. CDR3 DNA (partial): TGTGCCAGCAGCCAAGGTTCAGGTGGGGAGACC.